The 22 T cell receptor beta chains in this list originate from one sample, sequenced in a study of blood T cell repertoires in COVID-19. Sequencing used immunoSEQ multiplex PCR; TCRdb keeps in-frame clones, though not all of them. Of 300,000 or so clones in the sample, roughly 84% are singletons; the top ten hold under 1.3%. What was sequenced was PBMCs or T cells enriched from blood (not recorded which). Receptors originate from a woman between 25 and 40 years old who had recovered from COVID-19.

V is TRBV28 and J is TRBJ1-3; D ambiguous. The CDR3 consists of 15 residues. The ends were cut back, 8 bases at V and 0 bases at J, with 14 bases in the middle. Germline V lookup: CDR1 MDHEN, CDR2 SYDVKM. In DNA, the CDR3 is TGTGCCAGCTGGGAGGCAACCCTCTCTGGAAACACCATATATTTT. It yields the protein CASWEATLSGNTIYF. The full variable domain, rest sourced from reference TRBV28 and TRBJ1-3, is DVKVTQSSRYLVKRTGEKVFLECVQDMDHENMFWYRQDPGLGLRLIYFSYDVKMKEKGDIPEGYSVSREKKERFSLILESASTNQTSMYLCASWEATLSGNTIYFGEGSWLTVV.

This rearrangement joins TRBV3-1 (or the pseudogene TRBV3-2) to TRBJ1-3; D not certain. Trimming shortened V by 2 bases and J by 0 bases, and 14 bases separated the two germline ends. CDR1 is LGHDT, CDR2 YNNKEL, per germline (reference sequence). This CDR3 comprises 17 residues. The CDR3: CASSQYPPRDSGNTIYF. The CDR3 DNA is TGTGCCAGCAGCCAATACCCCCCCCGGGACTCTGGAAACACCATATATTTT.

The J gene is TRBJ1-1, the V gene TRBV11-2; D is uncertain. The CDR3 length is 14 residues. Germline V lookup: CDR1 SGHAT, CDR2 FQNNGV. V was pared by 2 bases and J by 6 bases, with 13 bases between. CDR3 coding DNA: TGTGCCAGCAGCTTAACAGTAGGTTATCCTGAAGCTTTCTTT. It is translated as CASSLTVGYPEAFF.

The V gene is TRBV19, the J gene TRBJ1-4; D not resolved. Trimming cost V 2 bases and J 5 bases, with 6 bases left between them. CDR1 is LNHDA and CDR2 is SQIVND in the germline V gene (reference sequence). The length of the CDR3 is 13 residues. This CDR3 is CASSIWENEKLFF. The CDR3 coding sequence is TGTGCCAGTAGTATATGGGAGAATGAAAAACTGTTTTTT.

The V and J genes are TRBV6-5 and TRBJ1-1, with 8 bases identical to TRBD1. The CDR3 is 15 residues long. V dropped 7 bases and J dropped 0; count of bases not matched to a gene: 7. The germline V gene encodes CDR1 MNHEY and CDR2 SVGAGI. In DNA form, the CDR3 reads TGTGCCAGCACCAGGGACAGGTCCATGAACACTGAAGCTTTCTTT. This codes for CASTRDRSMNTEAFF.

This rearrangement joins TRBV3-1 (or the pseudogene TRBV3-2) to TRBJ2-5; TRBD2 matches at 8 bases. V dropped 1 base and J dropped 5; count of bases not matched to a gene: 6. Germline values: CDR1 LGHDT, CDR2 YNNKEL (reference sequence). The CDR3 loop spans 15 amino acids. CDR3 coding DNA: TGTGCCAGCAGCCAAGCGCGGGGGGTCGGTGAGACCCAGTACTTC. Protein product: CASSQARGVGETQYF.

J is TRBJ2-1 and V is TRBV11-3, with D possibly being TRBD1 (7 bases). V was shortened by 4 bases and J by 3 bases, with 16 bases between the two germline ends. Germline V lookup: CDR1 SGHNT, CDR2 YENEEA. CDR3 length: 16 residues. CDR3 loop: CASSSAGQGVYNEQFF. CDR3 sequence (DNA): TGTGCCAGCAGCTCGGCGGGGCAGGGGGTCTACAATGAGCAGTTCTTC.

CDR3 bases: TGTGCCAGCAGCTTGGATAGAGAGACCCAGTACTTC. It specifies CASSLDRETQYF. The chain links TRBV5-6 to TRBJ2-5; the D is unclear. The germline V gene has CDR1 SGHDT and CDR2 YYEEEE. The CDR3 totals 12 residues. V was cut by 0 bases and J by 4 bases, with 4 bases left in between.

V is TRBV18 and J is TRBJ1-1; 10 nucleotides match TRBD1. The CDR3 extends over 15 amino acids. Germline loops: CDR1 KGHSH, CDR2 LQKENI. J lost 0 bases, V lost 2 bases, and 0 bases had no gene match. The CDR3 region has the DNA TGTGCCAGCTCACCAGGGACAGGGGTGAACACTGAAGCTTTCTTT. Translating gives CASSPGTGVNTEAFF.

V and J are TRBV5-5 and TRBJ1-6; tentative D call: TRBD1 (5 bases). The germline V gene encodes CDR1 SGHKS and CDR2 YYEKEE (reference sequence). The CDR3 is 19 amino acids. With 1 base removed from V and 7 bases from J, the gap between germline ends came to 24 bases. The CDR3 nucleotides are TGTGCCAGCAGCTTGTTTCTTCAACACCGCCTGAAGGGGAATTCACCCCTCCACTTT. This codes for CASSLFLQHRLKGNSPLHF.

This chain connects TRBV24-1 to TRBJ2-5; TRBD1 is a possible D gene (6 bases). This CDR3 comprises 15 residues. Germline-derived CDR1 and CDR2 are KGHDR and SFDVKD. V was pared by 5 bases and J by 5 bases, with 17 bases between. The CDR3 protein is CATSAPQGWGETQYF. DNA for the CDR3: TGTGCCACCAGTGCTCCTCAGGGGTGGGGGGAGACCCAGTACTTC.

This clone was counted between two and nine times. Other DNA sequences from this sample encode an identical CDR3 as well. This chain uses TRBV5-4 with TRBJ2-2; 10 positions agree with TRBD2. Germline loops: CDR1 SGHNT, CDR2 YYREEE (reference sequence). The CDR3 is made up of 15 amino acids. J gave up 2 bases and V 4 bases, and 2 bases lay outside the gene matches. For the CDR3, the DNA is TGTGCCAGCAGCCTAGCGGGAGTTAACACCGGGGAGCTGTTTTTT. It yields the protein CASSLAGVNTGELFF.

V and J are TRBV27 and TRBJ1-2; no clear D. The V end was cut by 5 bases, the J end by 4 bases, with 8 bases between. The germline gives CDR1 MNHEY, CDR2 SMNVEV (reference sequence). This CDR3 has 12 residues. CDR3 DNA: TGTGCCAGCAGTGCTAACTTCTATGGCTACACCTTC. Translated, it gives CASSANFYGYTF.

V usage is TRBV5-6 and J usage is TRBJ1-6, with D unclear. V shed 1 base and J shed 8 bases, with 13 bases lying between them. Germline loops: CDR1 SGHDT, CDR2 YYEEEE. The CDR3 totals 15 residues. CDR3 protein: CASSLKSGRDSPLHF. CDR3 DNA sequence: TGTGCCAGCAGCTTGAAGTCGGGGAGGGATTCACCCCTCCACTTT.

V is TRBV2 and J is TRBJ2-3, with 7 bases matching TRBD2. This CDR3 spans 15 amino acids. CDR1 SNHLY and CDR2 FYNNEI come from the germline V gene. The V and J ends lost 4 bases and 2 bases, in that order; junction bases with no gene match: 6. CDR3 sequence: CASSVLAAYTDTQYF. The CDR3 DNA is TGTGCCAGCAGTGTGCTAGCGGCTTACACAGATACGCAGTATTTT.

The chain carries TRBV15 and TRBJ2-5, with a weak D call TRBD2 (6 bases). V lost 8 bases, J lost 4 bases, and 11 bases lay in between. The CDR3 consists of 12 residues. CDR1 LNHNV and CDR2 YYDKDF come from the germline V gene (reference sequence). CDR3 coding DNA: TGTGCCACCCGTGGGGGGATAGAGACCCAGTACTTC. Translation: CATRGGIETQYF. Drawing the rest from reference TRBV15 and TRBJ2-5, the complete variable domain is DAMVIQNPRYQVTQFGKPVTLSCSQTLNHNVMYWYQQKSSQAPKLLFHYYDKDFNNEADTPDNFQSRRPNTSFCFLDIRSPGLGDTAMYLCATRGGIETQYFGPGTRLLVL.

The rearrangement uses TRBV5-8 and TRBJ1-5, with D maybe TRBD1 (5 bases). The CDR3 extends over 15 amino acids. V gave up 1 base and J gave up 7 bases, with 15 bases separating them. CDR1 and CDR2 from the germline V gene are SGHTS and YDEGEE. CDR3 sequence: CASSLWGRPAQPQHF. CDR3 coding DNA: TGTGCCAGCAGCTTGTGGGGCAGGCCGGCGCAGCCCCAGCATTTT. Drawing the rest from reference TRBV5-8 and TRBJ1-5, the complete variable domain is EAGVTQSPTHLIKTRGQQATLRCSPISGHTSVYWYQQALGLGLQFLLWYDEGEERNRGNFPPRFSGRQFPNYSSELNVNALELEDSALYLCASSLWGRPAQPQHFGDGTRLSIL.

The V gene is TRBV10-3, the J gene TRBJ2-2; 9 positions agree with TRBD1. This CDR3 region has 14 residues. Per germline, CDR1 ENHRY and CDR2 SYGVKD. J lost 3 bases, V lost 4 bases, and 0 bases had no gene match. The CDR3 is CAISGTGDTGELFF. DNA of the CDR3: TGTGCCATCAGTGGGACAGGGGACACCGGGGAGCTGTTTTTT.

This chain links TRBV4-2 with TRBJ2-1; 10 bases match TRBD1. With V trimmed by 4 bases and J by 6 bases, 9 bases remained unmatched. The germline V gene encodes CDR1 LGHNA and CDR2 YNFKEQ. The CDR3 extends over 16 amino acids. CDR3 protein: CASSRPDRGLGNEQFF. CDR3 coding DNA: TGTGCCAGCAGCCGACCGGACAGGGGGTTGGGCAATGAGCAGTTCTTC.

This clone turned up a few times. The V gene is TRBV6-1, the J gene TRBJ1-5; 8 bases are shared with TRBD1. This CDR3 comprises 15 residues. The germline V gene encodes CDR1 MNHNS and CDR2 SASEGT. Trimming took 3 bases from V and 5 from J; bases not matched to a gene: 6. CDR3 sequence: CASSETGERHQPQHF. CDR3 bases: TGTGCCAGCAGTGAGACAGGGGAGAGGCATCAGCCCCAGCATTTT.

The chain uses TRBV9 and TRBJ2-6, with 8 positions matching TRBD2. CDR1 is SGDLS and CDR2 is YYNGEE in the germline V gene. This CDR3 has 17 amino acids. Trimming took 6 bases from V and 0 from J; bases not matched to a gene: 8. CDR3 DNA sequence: TGTGCCAGCACCCCCGGGGGGGATACCTCTGGGGCCAACGTCCTGACTTTC. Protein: CASTPGGDTSGANVLTF. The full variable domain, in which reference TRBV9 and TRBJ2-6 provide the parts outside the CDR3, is DSGVTQTPKHLITATGQRVTLRCSPRSGDLSVYWYQQSLDQGLQFLIQYYNGEERAKGNILERFSAQQFPDLHSELNLSSLELGDSALYFCASTPGGDTSGANVLTFGAGSRLTVL.

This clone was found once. The CDR3 DNA sequence: TGTGCCAGCAGTTTATCGATTAACAGGGAAGCTTTCTTT. Translating gives CASSLSINREAFF. The V and J genes are TRBV28 and TRBJ1-1, with D maybe TRBD1 (5 bases). The germline V and J ends were trimmed by 1 base and 8 bases, with 11 bases remaining between them. This CDR3 is built from 13 residues. Germline V gene data show CDR1 as MDHEN and CDR2 as SYDVKM.